This T cell receptor beta chain was documented in a study of CD8 T cells in ankylosing spondylitis. Quantitative 5'-RACE with molecular barcodes was used to make the TCR beta libraries. TCRdb redid the calling of the 5' RACE reads with MiXCR, one entry per CDR3 protein. Among around 140,000 distinct CDR3 sequences listed, 15% to 20% were seen once. Study-wide points: Enrichment of disease-linked clones was reportedly significant in matched ankylosing spondylitis synovial fluid. Previous work reported some of these motif variants in the synovial fluid and blood of reactive arthritis. What appeared characteristic of ankylosing spondylitis blood was a TCR beta motif of several highly homologous variants.

As for this clonotype: Antigen unknown.

Trimming took 6 bases from V and 6 from J; bases not matched to a gene: 11. This CDR3 contains 15 residues. Per the germline V gene, CDR1 is SEHNR and CDR2 is FQNEAQ (reference sequence). The chain combines TRBV7-9 with TRBJ1-2; 9 bases are shared with TRBD1. This clonotype was sampled from a male donor with ankylosing spondylitis. Sequenced sample: blood, either unsorted or a sorted T cell fraction (not recorded which). The CDR3 DNA sequence: TGTGCCAGCAGACTCGGACAGGGGCCGGGAGATGGCTACACCTTC. Translation gives CASRLGQGPGDGYTF.